The clone carrying this TCR beta chain was found a few times. Here immunoSEQ multiplex PCR was the method, and the copy in TCRdb shows in-frame clones only, minus some. Of 40,000 to 45,000 clones in the sample, 85% to 90% were seen once. This specimen belongs to a study of OX40 agonist ivuxolimab in advanced cancers. V lost 6 bases and J lost 5, with 11 bases in between. The CDR3 runs to 13 residues. Germline CDR1 is MGHRA and CDR2 is YSYEKL. The chain combines TRBV4-1 with TRBJ2-1; D is unresolved. This receptor was identified in an adult with an advanced solid tumor such as melanoma, head and neck, liver or kidney cancer. The specimen was CD4+ or CD8+ T cells sorted from blood, collected in a trial of the OX40 agonist ivuxolimab. CDR3 protein: CASSRNPHNEQFF. The CDR3 coding sequence is TGCGCCAGCAGTCGGAACCCCCACAATGAGCAGTTCTTC.